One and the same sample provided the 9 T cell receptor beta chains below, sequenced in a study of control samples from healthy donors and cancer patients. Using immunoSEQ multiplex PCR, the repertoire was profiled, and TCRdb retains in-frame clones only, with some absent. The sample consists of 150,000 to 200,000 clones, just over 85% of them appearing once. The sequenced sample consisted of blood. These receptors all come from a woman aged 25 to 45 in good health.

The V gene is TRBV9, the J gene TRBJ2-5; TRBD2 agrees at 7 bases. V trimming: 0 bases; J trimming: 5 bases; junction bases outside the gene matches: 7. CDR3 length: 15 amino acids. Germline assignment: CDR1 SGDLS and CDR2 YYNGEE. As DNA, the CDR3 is TGTGCCAGCAGCGTAGCTCTCCTGGGGGGGGAGACCCAGTACTTC. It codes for CASSVALLGGETQYF.

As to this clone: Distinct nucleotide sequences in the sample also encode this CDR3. The CDR3 loop is CASSLQPGNSPLHF. CDR3 nucleotides: TGCGCCAGCAGCTTACAACCCGGGAATTCACCCCTCCACTTT. The chain recombines TRBV5-1 with TRBJ1-6; D not certain. CDR1 and CDR2 from the germline V gene are SGHRS and YFSETQ. V was pared by 2 bases and J by 7 bases, with 10 bases between. The CDR3 extends over 14 amino acids.

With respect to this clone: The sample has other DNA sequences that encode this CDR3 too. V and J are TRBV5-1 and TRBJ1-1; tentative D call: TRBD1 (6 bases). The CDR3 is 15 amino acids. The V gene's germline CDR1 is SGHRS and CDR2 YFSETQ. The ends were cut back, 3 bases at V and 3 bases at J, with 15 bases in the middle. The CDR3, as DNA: TGCGCCAGCAGCTGGAGGGGGGGTCGAGACACTGAAGCTTTCTTT. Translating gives CASSWRGGRDTEAFF.

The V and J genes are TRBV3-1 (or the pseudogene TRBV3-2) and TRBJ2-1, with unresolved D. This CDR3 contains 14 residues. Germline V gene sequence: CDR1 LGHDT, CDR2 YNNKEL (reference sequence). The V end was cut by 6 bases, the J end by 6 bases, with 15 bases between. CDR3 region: CASSQRTVPNEQFF. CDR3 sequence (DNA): TGTGCCAGCAGTCAACGAACTGTCCCCAATGAGCAGTTCTTC.

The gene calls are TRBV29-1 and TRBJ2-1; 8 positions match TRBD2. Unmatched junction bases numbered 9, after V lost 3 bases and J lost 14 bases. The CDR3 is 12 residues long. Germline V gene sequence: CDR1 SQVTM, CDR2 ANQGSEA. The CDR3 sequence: CSVEVPGLVKFF. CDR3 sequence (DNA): TGCAGCGTTGAGGTCCCGGGACTAGTAAAGTTCTTC.

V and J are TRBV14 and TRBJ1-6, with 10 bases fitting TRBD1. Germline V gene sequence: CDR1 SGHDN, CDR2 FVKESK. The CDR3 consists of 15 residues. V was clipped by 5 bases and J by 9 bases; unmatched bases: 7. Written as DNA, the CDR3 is TGTGCCAGCAGCACAAAGACAGGGGGCTTTTCACCCCTCCACTTT. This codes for CASSTKTGGFSPLHF.

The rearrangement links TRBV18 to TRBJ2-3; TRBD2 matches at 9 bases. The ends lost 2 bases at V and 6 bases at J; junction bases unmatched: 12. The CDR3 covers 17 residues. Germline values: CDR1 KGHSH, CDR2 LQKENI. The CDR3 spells CASSPILSSGRPDTQYF. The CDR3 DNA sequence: TGTGCCAGCTCACCAATTCTGAGTAGCGGGAGACCTGATACGCAGTATTTT.

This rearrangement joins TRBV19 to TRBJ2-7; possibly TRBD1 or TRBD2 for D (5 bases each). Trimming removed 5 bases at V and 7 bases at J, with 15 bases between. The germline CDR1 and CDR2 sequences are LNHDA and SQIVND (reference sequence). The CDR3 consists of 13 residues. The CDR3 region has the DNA TGTGCCAGTAGTTCAAGAGGGGCTTCTGAGCAGTACTTC. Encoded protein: CASSSRGASEQYF.

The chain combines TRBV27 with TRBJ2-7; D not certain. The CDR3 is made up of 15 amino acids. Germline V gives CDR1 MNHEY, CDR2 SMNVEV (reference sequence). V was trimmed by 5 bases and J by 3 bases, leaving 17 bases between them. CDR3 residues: CASSPITRAIYEQYF. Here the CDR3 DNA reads TGTGCCAGCAGTCCTATAACAAGGGCCATCTACGAGCAGTACTTC.